The 9 T cell receptor beta chains reported below all come from one sample, sequenced in a study of technical replicates of blood from a handful of donors. Sequencing used immunoSEQ multiplex PCR; TCRdb keeps in-frame clones, though not all of them. The sample carries tens of thousands of clones, around 95% recorded once. Sequencing was performed on T cells isolated from PBMCs. These receptors were collected from a human donor in good health.

V is TRBV7-3 and J is TRBJ2-1; TRBD2 agrees at 15 bases. This CDR3 comprises 20 residues. Germline V gene lookup returns CDR1 SGHTA and CDR2 FQGTGA. The junction had 13 bases not matched to a gene; V was cut back by 3 bases and J by 4 bases. CDR3 sequence: CASSFLTPGLAGGPYNEQFF. CDR3 nucleotides: TGTGCCAGCAGCTTCCTAACCCCGGGACTAGCGGGGGGCCCTTACAATGAGCAGTTCTTC.

The gene calls are TRBV5-1 and TRBJ2-7; possible D gene TRBD1, 5 bases. The CDR3 has 15 residues. The V end lost 8 bases, the J end lost 2 bases, and 20 bases lay between the germline ends. Germline CDR1 and CDR2: SGHRS and YFSETQ. CDR3 coding DNA: TGCGCCAGTGGGCCAGGGAAAAGTACGACCTACGAGCAGTACTTC. Protein: CASGPGKSTTYEQYF. Drawing the rest from reference TRBV5-1 and TRBJ2-7, the complete variable domain is KAGVTQTPRYLIKTRGQQVTLSCSPISGHRSVSWYQQTPGQGLQFLFEYFSETQRNKGNFPGRFSGRQFSNSRSEMNVSTLELGDSALYLCASGPGKSTTYEQYFGPGTRLTVT.

This clone was counted once. The chain combines TRBV7-9 with TRBJ1-3; D not resolved. CDR3 length equals 16 residues. Between the trimmed V and J ends, which lost 1 base and 0 bases, there was a span of 10 bases. Germline loops: CDR1 SEHNR, CDR2 FQNEAQ (reference sequence). CDR3 amino acids: CASSLGALFSGNTIYF. Here the CDR3 DNA reads TGTGCCAGCAGCTTAGGAGCCCTTTTCTCTGGAAACACCATATATTTT.

This clone was picked up one time. The chain combines TRBV30 with TRBJ2-6; D not certain. This CDR3 contains 14 residues. Looked up from germline, CDR1 is GTSNPN and CDR2 is SVGIG (reference sequence). Deletions cut 6 bases from V and 0 bases from J, with 9 bases between. The chain's CDR3 is CACNTNSGANVLTF. CDR3 nucleotides: TGTGCCTGCAACACCAACTCTGGGGCCAACGTCCTGACTTTC.

V is TRBV28 and J is TRBJ2-7; TRBD1 is a possible D gene (5 bases). The V and J ends lost 6 bases and 4 bases respectively, with 16 bases between them. Germline V gene sequence: CDR1 MDHEN, CDR2 SYDVKM. CDR3 length: 14 residues. In nucleotides, the CDR3 is TGTGCCAGCAGGGACCAGCCCCAGGGTTACGAGCAGTACTTC. Translation gives CASRDQPQGYEQYF.

This chain uses TRBV5-1 with TRBJ2-1; TRBD2 is a possible D gene (6 bases). CDR1 and CDR2 (germline): SGHRS, YFSETQ. Trimming took off 0 bases at V and 0 bases at J, with 10 bases between the two ends. The CDR3 totals 16 residues. CDR3 bases: TGCGCCAGCAGCTTGGGTACGGGAGCCTCCTACAATGAGCAGTTCTTC. Protein: CASSLGTGASYNEQFF.

The chain recombines TRBV2 with TRBJ1-6; D may be TRBD1 (5 bases). The CDR3 extends over 15 amino acids. V was shortened by 7 bases and J by 7 bases, with 17 bases between the two germline ends. In germline, CDR1 is SNHLY, CDR2 FYNNEI. The CDR3 reads CASNGRGGLNSPLHF. CDR3 coding DNA: TGTGCCAGCAACGGGAGGGGCGGTTTAAATTCACCCCTCCACTTT.

CDR3 residues: CASSQELAMNTDTQYF. The CDR3 coding sequence is TGCGCCAGCAGCCAAGAACTAGCGATGAACACAGATACGCAGTATTTT. V and J are TRBV4-1 and TRBJ2-3, with 7 bases identical to TRBD2. This CDR3 has 16 amino acids. Trimming took 0 bases from V and 2 from J; bases not matched to a gene: 5. Germline loops: CDR1 MGHRA, CDR2 YSYEKL.

The chain carries TRBV5-6 and TRBJ1-1; D is ambiguous. The V and J ends lost 7 bases and 6 bases respectively, with 13 bases between them. Germline values: CDR1 SGHDT, CDR2 YYEEEE. The CDR3 is made up of 12 amino acids. The CDR3 loop reads CASGLAFAEAFF. The CDR3 nucleotides are TGTGCCAGCGGTTTGGCTTTCGCTGAAGCTTTCTTT.